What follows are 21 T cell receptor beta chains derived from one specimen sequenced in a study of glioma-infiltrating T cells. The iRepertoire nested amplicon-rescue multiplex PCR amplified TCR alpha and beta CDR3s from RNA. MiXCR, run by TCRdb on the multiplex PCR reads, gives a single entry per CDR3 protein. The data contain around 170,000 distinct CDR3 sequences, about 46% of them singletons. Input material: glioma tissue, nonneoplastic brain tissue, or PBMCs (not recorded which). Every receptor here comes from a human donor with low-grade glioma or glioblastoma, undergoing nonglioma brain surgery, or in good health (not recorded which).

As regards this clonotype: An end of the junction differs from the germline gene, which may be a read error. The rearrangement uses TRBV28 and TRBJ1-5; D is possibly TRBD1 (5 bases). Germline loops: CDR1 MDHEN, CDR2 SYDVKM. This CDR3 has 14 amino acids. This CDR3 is CARSPGPNNKPQHF. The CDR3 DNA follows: TGTGCCAGAAGTCCGGGACCGAACAATAAGCCCCAGCATTTT.

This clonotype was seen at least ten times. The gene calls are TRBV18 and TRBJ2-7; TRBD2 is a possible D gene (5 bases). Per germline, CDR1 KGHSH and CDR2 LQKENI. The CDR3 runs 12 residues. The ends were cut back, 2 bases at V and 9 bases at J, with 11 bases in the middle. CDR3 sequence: CASSPSGPVQYF. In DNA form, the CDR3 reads TGTGCCAGCTCACCAAGCGGCCCCGTGCAGTACTTC.

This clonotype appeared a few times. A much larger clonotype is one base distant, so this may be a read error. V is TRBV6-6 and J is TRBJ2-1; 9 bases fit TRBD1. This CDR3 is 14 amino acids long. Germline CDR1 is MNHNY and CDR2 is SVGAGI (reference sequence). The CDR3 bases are TGTGCCAGCAGTTACTCACGGACAGGGGATGAGGAGCTCTTC. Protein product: CASSYSRTGDEELF.

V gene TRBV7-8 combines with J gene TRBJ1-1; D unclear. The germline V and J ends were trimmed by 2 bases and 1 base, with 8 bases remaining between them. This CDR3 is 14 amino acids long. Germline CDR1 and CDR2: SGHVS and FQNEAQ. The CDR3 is CASSLRFANTEAFF. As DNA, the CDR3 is TGTGCCAGCAGCTTAAGGTTCGCGAACACTGAAGCTTTCTTT. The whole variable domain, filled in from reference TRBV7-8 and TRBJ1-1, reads GAGVSQSPRYKVAKRGQDVALRCDPISGHVSLFWYQQALGQGPEFLTYFQNEAQLDKSGLPSDRFFAERPEGSVSTLKIQRTQQEDSAVYLCASSLRFANTEAFFGQGTRLTVV.

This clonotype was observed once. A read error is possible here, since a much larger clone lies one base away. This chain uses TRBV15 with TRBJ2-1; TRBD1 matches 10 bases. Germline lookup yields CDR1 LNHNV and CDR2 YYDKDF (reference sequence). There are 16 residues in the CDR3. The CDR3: CANSRAGTGAYNEQFF. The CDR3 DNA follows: TGTGCCAACAGCAGAGCCGGGACAGGGGCCTACAATGAGCAGTTCTTC.

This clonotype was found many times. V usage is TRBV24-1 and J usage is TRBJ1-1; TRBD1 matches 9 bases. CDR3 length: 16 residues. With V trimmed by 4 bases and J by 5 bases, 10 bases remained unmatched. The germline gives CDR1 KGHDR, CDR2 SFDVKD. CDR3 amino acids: CATSDKNTGGLTEAFF. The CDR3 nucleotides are TGTGCCACCAGTGACAAGAATACAGGGGGCCTAACTGAAGCTTTCTTT.

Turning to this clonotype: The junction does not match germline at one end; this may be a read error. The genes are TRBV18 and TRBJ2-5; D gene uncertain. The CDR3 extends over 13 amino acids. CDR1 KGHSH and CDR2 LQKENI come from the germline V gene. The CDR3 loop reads CARSRASQETQYF. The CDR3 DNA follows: TGTGCCAGGTCACGGGCCAGCCAAGAGACCCAGTACTTC.

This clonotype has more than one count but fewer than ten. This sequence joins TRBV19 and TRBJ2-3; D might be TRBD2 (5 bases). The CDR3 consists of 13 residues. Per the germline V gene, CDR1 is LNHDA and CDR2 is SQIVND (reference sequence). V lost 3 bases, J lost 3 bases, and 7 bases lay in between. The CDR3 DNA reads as TGTGCCAGTAGTATGAGCGGTACAGATACGCAGTATTTT. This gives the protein CASSMSGTDTQYF.

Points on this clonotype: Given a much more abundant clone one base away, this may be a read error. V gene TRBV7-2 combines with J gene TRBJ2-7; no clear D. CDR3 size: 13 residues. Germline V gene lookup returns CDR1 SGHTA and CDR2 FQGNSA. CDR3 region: CASSQVFDYEQYF. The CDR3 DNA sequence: TGCGCCAGCAGCCAAGTATTTGACTACGAGCAGTACTTC.

The CDR3 sequence: CSILDPEGINEQYF. The CDR3 DNA reads TGCAGCATACTTGACCCCGAGGGGATCAACGAGCAGTACTTC. The rearrangement uses TRBV29-1 and TRBJ2-7; D is perhaps TRBD1 or TRBD2 (5 bases each). Trimming pared 8 bases from V and 5 bases from J, leaving 22 bases between. CDR3 length: 14 amino acids. CDR1 is SQVTM and CDR2 is ANQGSEA in the germline V gene.

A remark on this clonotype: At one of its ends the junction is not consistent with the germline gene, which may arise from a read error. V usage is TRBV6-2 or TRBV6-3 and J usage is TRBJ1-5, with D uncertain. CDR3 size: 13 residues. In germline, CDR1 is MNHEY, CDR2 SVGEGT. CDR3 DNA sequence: TGTGCCAGCATTGAAACGAGCAATCATCCCCAGCATTTT. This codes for CASIETSNHPQHF.

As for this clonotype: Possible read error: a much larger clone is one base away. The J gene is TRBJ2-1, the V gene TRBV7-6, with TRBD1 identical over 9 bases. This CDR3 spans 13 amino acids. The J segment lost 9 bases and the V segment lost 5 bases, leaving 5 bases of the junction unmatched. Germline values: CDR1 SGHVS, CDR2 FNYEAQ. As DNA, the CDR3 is TGTGCCAGCAGCCGGGGACAGGGAGGTGAGCAGTTCTTC. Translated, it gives CASSRGQGGEQFF.

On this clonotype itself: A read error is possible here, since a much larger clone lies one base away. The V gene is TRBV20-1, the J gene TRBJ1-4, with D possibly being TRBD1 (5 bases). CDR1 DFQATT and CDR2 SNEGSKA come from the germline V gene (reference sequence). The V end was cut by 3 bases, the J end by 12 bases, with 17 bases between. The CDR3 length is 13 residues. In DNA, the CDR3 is TGCAGTGCTAGGGGAGGGGATGGGGAAGAACTGTTTTTT. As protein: CSARGGDGEELFF.

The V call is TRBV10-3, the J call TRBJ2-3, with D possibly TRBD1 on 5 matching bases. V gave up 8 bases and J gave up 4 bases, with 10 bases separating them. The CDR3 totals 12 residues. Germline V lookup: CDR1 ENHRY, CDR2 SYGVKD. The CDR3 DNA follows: TGTGCCATCCAGGGTATTTCAGATACGCAGTATTTT. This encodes CAIQGISDTQYF.

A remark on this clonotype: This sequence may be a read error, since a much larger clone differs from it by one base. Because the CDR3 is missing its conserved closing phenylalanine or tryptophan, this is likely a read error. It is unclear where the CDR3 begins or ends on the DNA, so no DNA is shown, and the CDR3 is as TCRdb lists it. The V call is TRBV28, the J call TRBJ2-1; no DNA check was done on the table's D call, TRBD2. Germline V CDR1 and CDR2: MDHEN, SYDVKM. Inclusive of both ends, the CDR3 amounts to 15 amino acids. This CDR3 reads CASRDTGSGRAAGIL.

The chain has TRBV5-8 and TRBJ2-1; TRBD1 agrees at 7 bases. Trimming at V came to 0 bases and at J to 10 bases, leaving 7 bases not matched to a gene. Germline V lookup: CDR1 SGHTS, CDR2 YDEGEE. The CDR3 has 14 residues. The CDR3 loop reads CASSLGTGVREQFF. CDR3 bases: TGTGCCAGCAGCTTGGGGACAGGTGTTAGAGAGCAGTTCTTC.

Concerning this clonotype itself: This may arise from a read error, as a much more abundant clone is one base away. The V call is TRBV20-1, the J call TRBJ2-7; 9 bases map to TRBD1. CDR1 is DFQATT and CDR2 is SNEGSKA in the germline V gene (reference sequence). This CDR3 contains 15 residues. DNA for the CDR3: TGCAGTGATAGACTGGCCGGGACAGGGTTTCACGAGCAGTACTTC. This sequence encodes CSDRLAGTGFHEQYF.

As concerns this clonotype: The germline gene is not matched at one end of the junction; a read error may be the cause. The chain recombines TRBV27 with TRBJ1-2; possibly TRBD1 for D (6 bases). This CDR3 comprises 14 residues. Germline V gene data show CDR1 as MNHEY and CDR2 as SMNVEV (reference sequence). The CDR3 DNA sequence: TGTGCCATCAGTTTATCAGGGGCGGTATATGGCTACGCCTTC. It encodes CAISLSGAVYGYAF.

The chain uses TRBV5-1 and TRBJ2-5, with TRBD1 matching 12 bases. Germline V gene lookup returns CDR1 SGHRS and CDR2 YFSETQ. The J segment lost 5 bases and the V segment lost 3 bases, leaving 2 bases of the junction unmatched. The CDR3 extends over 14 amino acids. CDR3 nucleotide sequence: TGCGCCAGCAGCTCGGGACAGGGGGCGGAGACCCAGTACTTC. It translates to CASSSGQGAETQYF.

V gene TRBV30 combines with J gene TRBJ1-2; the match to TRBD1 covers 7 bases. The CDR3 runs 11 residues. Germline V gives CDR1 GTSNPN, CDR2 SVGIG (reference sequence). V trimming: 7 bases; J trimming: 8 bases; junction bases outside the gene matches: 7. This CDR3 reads CALEGGGGYTF. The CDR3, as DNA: TGTGCCTTGGAAGGGGGCGGCGGCTACACCTTC.

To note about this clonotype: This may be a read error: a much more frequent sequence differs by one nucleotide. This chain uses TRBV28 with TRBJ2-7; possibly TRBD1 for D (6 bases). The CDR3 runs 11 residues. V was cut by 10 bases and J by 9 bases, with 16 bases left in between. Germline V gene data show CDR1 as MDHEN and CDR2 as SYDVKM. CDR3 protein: CATLDRSWQYF. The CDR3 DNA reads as TGTGCCACTCTAGACAGGTCCTGGCAGTACTTC. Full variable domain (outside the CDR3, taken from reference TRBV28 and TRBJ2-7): DVKVTQSSRYLVKRTGEKVFLECVQDMDHENMFWYRQDPGLGLRLIYFSYDVKMKEKGDIPEGYSVSREKKERFSLILESASTNQTSMYLCATLDRSWQYFGPGTRLTVT.